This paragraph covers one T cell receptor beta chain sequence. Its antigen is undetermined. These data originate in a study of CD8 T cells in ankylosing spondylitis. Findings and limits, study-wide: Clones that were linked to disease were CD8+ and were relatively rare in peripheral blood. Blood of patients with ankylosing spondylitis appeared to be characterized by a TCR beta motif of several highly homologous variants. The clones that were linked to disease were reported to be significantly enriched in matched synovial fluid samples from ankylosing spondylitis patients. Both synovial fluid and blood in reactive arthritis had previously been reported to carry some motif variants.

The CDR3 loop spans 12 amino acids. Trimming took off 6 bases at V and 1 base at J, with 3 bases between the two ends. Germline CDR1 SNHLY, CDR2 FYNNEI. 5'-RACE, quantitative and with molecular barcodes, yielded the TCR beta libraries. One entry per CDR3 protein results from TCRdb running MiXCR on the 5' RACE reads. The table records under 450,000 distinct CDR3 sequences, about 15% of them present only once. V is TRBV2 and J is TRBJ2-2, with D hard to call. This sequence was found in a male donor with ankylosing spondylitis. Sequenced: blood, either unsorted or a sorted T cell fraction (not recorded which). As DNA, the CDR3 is TGTGCCAGCAGGCTGAACACCGGGGAGCTGTTTTTT. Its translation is CASRLNTGELFF.